This T cell receptor (beta chain) was sequenced in a study of CD8 T cells in Susac syndrome. RNA was extracted with the RNeasy kit, and a quantity of roughly 0.45 to 1 ug was reverse transcribed using random hexamers. It was immunoSEQ multiplex PCR that amplified TCR beta CDR3 across 54 Vbeta and 13 Jbeta. TCRdb re-called the immunoSEQ multiplex PCR reads with MiXCR, one entry per CDR3 protein. Counted here are over 150,000 distinct CDR3 sequences, about 95% occurring once; the ten biggest clones make up about 0.1%. The CDR3 is made up of 14 amino acids. Germline lookup yields CDR1 MNHNS and CDR2 SASEGT. Trimming stripped 5 bases from V and 5 bases from J, with 12 bases between.

The chain employs TRBV6-1 and TRBJ1-4; D perhaps matches TRBD1 (6 bases). Input material: CD4+ T cells from PBMCs. The source is a human donor with Susac syndrome. This chain's CDR3 is CASSPQGDNEKLFF. The DNA of the CDR3 is TGTGCCAGCAGTCCACAGGGCGACAATGAAAAACTGTTTTTT.